A single sample gave rise to the 24 T cell receptor beta chains below, sequenced in a study of T cell repertoires in cytomegalovirus infection. TCRdb re-called the reads with MiXCR, one entry per CDR3 protein. The sample gives approximately 400,000 distinct CDR3 sequences, roughly 30% of which show up once; roughly 13% is in the top ten. The sequencing sample was made of PBMCs. The receptors come from a human donor in good health (CMV status not recorded). Some clones in this sample may be carry-over from other donors' samples.

This sequence joins TRBV27 and TRBJ1-1, with D unresolved. V was cut by 0 bases and J by 0 bases, with 11 bases left in between. The CDR3 spans 16 residues. The germline V gene encodes CDR1 MNHEY and CDR2 SMNVEV (reference sequence). The CDR3 protein is CASSLSGNWVNTEAFF. CDR3 DNA: TGTGCCAGCAGTTTATCGGGGAACTGGGTGAACACTGAAGCTTTCTTT.

This chain joins TRBV11-2 and TRBJ2-1; TRBD2 matches at 14 bases. The CDR3 sequence is 14 residues long. J lost 14 bases, V lost 7 bases, and 10 bases had no gene match. Germline V CDR1 and CDR2: SGHAT, FQNNGV. CDR3 sequence: CASTSRTSGGSEFF. The CDR3 region has the DNA TGTGCCAGCACCTCCCGGACTAGCGGGGGGTCCGAGTTCTTC.

The chain carries TRBV5-6 and TRBJ2-7; D not certain. V lost 2 bases to trimming and J lost 6 bases, with 9 bases between them. This CDR3 has 12 amino acids. Germline values: CDR1 SGHDT, CDR2 YYEEEE. The CDR3 bases are TGTGCCAGCAGCTTTTCAAGTAGCGAGCAGTACTTC. Its protein is CASSFSSSEQYF.

Concerning this clonotype itself: One end of the junction varies from germline; a read error may be responsible. The rearrangement joins TRBV2 to TRBJ2-4; TRBD2 is a possible D gene (5 bases). CDR1 is SNHLY, CDR2 FYNNEI, per germline. The CDR3 has 16 residues. CDR3 coding DNA: TGTGCCAGCACCGCCAACGACCATCTAGCCAAAAACATTCCGTCCTTC. It translates to CASTANDHLAKNIPSF.

There are many counts of this clonotype. The rearrangement links TRBV7-9 to TRBJ1-3; no clear D. Germline-derived CDR1 and CDR2 are SEHNR and FQNEAQ (reference sequence). CDR3 length: 14 amino acids. Trimming removed 5 bases at V and 2 bases at J, with 10 bases between. The CDR3 DNA reads as TGTGCCAGCAGCCGGGCGGGGACTGGAAACACCATATATTTT. Translated, it gives CASSRAGTGNTIYF.

This clonotype has ten or more counts. The chain is built from TRBV7-2 and TRBJ2-1; D call uncertain. CDR1 and CDR2 (germline): SGHTA, FQGNSA. Trimming shortened V by 2 bases and J by 5 bases, and 16 bases separated the two germline ends. This CDR3 is built from 16 residues. The CDR3 DNA sequence: TGTGCCAGCAGCTTATACGGACGAAAACTCAACAATGAGCAGTTCTTC. This codes for CASSLYGRKLNNEQFF. The complete variable domain, with remaining parts taken from reference TRBV7-2 and TRBJ2-1, reads GAGVSQSPSNKVTEKGKDVELRCDPISGHTALYWYRQSLGQGLEFLIYFQGNSAPDKSGLPSDRFSAERTGGSVSTLTIQRTQQEDSAVYLCASSLYGRKLNNEQFFGPGTRLTVL.

In its sample, this clonotype was seen a few times. CDR3 residues: CASSLETGGSYEQYF. The CDR3 DNA sequence: TGTGCCAGCAGCTTGGAGACGGGAGGCTCCTACGAGCAGTACTTC. The chain joins TRBV7-9 to TRBJ2-7; 7 positions match TRBD2. With 3 bases clipped from V and 0 bases from J, the junction kept 5 bases outside the gene matches. Germline CDR1 and CDR2: SEHNR and FQNEAQ (reference sequence). This CDR3 is built from 15 residues.

This clonotype was detected a few times. The chain uses TRBV7-2 and TRBJ2-1, with D perhaps matching TRBD1 (6 bases). The CDR3 sequence is 13 residues long. In germline, CDR1 is SGHTA, CDR2 FQGNSA. With 5 bases removed from V and 6 bases from J, the gap between germline ends came to 11 bases. Here the CDR3 reads CASSTQQGNEQFF. CDR3 in DNA: TGTGCCAGCAGCACACAACAGGGCAATGAGCAGTTCTTC.

The chain links TRBV20-1 to TRBJ2-7; no definite D call. V was shortened by 4 bases and J by 3 bases, with 13 bases between the two germline ends. The V gene's germline CDR1 is DFQATT and CDR2 SNEGSKA (reference sequence). The CDR3 contains 13 residues. CDR3 in DNA: TGCAGTGCTACCGGTACGGCCGACTACGAGCAGTACTTC. This codes for CSATGTADYEQYF.

The V and J genes are TRBV5-6 and TRBJ1-2, with D maybe TRBD1 (5 bases). V was shortened by 5 bases and J by 4 bases, with 21 bases between the two germline ends. Looked up from germline, CDR1 is SGHDT and CDR2 is YYEEEE. The CDR3 is 16 residues long. CDR3 amino acids: CASRTGTEILSYGYTF. CDR3 sequence (DNA): TGTGCCAGCAGAACCGGGACGGAGATCCTCTCCTATGGCTACACCTTC. Together with reference TRBV5-6 and TRBJ1-2, the CDR3 gives the full variable domain: DAGVTQSPTHLIKTRGQQVTLRCSPKSGHDTVSWYQQALGQGPQFIFQYYEEEERQRGNFPDRFSGHQFPNYSSELNVNALLLGDSALYLCASRTGTEILSYGYTFGSGTRLTVV.

There are a few counts of this clonotype. The chain uses TRBV12-5 and TRBJ2-7; TRBD1 aligns across 7 bases. Germline V gene data show CDR1 as LGHNT and CDR2 as FRNRAP. Unmatched junction bases numbered 4, after V lost 5 bases and J lost 3 bases. The CDR3 spans 13 residues. The DNA for the CDR3 is TGTGCTAGTGGTCGGGACAGCTACTACGAGCAGTACTTC. Translation: CASGRDSYYEQYF. Combining the CDR3 with reference TRBV12-5 and TRBJ2-7 gives the whole variable domain DARVTQTPRHKVTEMGQEVTMRCQPILGHNTVFWYRQTMMQGLELLAYFRNRAPLDDSGMPKDRFSAEMPDATLATLKIQPSEPRDSAVYFCASGRDSYYEQYFGPGTRLTVT.

V usage is TRBV4-2 and J usage is TRBJ1-1, with D perhaps matching TRBD1 (5 bases). CDR3 length: 15 residues. V dropped 4 bases and J dropped 4 bases, with 16 bases sitting between them. Germline lookup yields CDR1 LGHNA and CDR2 YNFKEQ. The CDR3 DNA reads as TGTGCCAGCAGCCGACTGGACTCTCAGGGCACTGAAGCTTTCTTT. Amino acid sequence: CASSRLDSQGTEAFF.

This clonotype came up many times. The chain has TRBV7-8 and TRBJ2-2; 9 nucleotides match TRBD2. V was clipped by 1 base and J by 5 bases; unmatched bases: 5. CDR1 SGHVS and CDR2 FQNEAQ come from the germline V gene. This CDR3 comprises 16 residues. CDR3 region: CASSLVAGVGTGELFF. The CDR3 nucleotides are TGTGCCAGCAGCTTAGTAGCGGGGGTAGGAACCGGGGAGCTGTTTTTT.

The chain employs TRBV7-9 and TRBJ2-7, with D perhaps given as TRBD1 or TRBD2 (5 bases each). Looked up from germline, CDR1 is SEHNR and CDR2 is FQNEAQ (reference sequence). Trimming took 6 bases from V and 3 from J, leaving 12 bases between them. This CDR3 spans 13 amino acids. CDR3 loop: CASRPGPNYEQYF. The CDR3 region has the DNA TGTGCCAGCAGACCGGGACCTAACTACGAGCAGTACTTC.

This clonotype was seen a handful of times. The J gene is TRBJ1-5, the V gene TRBV10-3, with D unclear. The CDR3 spans 12 residues. Germline CDR1 and CDR2: ENHRY and SYGVKD. Trimming removed 9 bases from V and 3 bases from J, with 9 bases in between. The CDR3 protein is CAMGPPNQPQHF. CDR3 DNA sequence: TGTGCCATGGGTCCCCCCAATCAGCCCCAGCATTTT.

The rearrangement joins TRBV18 to TRBJ2-3; the match to TRBD1 covers 9 bases. Germline assignment: CDR1 KGHSH and CDR2 LQKENI. V dropped 3 bases and J dropped 6; count of bases not matched to a gene: 10. The length of the CDR3 is 16 residues. DNA of the CDR3: TGTGCCAGCTCACCTTTGGGACAGGGATTCTCCGATACGCAGTATTTT. Its protein product is CASSPLGQGFSDTQYF.

V and J are TRBV4-2 and TRBJ2-5; 8 nucleotides line up with TRBD2. The J segment lost 0 bases and the V segment lost 2 bases, leaving 8 bases of the junction unmatched. Germline V gene lookup returns CDR1 LGHNA and CDR2 YNFKEQ. This CDR3 comprises 17 residues. CDR3 loop: CASSQRGPAGDQETQYF. In DNA form, the CDR3 reads TGTGCCAGCAGCCAAAGAGGCCCAGCGGGGGACCAAGAGACCCAGTACTTC.

The V call is TRBV5-1, the J call TRBJ1-2; 9 bases are a match to TRBD1. CDR1 SGHRS and CDR2 YFSETQ come from the germline V gene. The CDR3 loop spans 15 amino acids. The trim removed 0 bases at V and 6 bases at J, leaving 6 bases unmatched. The CDR3: CASSLVLGQGDGYTF. In DNA, the CDR3 is TGCGCCAGCAGCTTGGTCTTGGGACAGGGTGATGGCTACACCTTC.

This clonotype came up a few times. One junction end does not reproduce the germline sequence, and a read error may be involved. The chain recombines TRBV4-1 with TRBJ2-5; 11 bases are a match to TRBD1. CDR1 and CDR2 from the germline V gene are MGHRA and YSYEKL. The CDR3 covers 17 residues. CDR3 in DNA: TGTGCCAGCAGCCAAGAGGGGACAGGGGGTTGGCAAGAGACCCAGTACTTC. Encoded protein: CASSQEGTGGWQETQYF.

The rearrangement uses TRBV28 and TRBJ1-4; D remains unclear. The germline gives CDR1 MDHEN, CDR2 SYDVKM. Trimming pared 2 bases from V and 7 bases from J, leaving 8 bases between. The CDR3 runs to 13 residues. CDR3 DNA sequence: TGTGCCAGCAGTTTACTGGCTCCTGAAAAACTGTTTTTT. It specifies CASSLLAPEKLFF. Supplemented by reference TRBV28 and TRBJ1-4, the full variable domain reads DVKVTQSSRYLVKRTGEKVFLECVQDMDHENMFWYRQDPGLGLRLIYFSYDVKMKEKGDIPEGYSVSREKKERFSLILESASTNQTSMYLCASSLLAPEKLFFGSGTQLSVL.

As DNA, the CDR3 is TGTGCCAGCAGTCAAGGGACTGCCTCCTACGAGCAGTACTTC. This translates into CASSQGTASYEQYF. V gene TRBV5-4 combines with J gene TRBJ2-7, with D possibly matching TRBD2 (6 bases). This CDR3 region has 14 residues. Per germline, CDR1 SGHNT and CDR2 YYREEE (reference sequence). Trimming removed 5 bases at V and 0 bases at J, with 12 bases between.

The chain carries TRBV19 and TRBJ1-5; 8 nucleotides agree with TRBD1. V trimming: 3 bases; J trimming: 4 bases; junction bases outside the gene matches: 8. The V gene's germline CDR1 is LNHDA and CDR2 SQIVND (reference sequence). The CDR3 consists of 16 residues. DNA for the CDR3: TGTGCCAGTAGTATGGGGACAGGCCTGGGGAATCAGCCCCAGCATTTT. Protein sequence: CASSMGTGLGNQPQHF.

The CDR3 DNA reads as TGTGCCAGCACCTTGGTCAGGGACAGGGTAGCCAAAAACATTCAGTACTTC. Its protein product is CASTLVRDRVAKNIQYF. This chain links TRBV7-9 with TRBJ2-4; 9 nucleotides line up with TRBD1. V lost 7 bases, J lost 0 bases, and 10 bases stayed unmatched. The CDR3 is 17 amino acids. Germline assignment: CDR1 SEHNR and CDR2 FQNEAQ (reference sequence).

The chain carries TRBV4-3 and TRBJ2-5, with D perhaps TRBD2 (5 bases). This CDR3 has 15 residues. Germline CDR1 is LGHNA and CDR2 is YSLEER. Trimming took 0 bases from V and 0 from J, leaving 8 bases between them. The DNA for the CDR3 is TGCGCCAGCAGCCAAGAGGGGAGCGACCAAGAGACCCAGTACTTC. This gives the protein CASSQEGSDQETQYF.